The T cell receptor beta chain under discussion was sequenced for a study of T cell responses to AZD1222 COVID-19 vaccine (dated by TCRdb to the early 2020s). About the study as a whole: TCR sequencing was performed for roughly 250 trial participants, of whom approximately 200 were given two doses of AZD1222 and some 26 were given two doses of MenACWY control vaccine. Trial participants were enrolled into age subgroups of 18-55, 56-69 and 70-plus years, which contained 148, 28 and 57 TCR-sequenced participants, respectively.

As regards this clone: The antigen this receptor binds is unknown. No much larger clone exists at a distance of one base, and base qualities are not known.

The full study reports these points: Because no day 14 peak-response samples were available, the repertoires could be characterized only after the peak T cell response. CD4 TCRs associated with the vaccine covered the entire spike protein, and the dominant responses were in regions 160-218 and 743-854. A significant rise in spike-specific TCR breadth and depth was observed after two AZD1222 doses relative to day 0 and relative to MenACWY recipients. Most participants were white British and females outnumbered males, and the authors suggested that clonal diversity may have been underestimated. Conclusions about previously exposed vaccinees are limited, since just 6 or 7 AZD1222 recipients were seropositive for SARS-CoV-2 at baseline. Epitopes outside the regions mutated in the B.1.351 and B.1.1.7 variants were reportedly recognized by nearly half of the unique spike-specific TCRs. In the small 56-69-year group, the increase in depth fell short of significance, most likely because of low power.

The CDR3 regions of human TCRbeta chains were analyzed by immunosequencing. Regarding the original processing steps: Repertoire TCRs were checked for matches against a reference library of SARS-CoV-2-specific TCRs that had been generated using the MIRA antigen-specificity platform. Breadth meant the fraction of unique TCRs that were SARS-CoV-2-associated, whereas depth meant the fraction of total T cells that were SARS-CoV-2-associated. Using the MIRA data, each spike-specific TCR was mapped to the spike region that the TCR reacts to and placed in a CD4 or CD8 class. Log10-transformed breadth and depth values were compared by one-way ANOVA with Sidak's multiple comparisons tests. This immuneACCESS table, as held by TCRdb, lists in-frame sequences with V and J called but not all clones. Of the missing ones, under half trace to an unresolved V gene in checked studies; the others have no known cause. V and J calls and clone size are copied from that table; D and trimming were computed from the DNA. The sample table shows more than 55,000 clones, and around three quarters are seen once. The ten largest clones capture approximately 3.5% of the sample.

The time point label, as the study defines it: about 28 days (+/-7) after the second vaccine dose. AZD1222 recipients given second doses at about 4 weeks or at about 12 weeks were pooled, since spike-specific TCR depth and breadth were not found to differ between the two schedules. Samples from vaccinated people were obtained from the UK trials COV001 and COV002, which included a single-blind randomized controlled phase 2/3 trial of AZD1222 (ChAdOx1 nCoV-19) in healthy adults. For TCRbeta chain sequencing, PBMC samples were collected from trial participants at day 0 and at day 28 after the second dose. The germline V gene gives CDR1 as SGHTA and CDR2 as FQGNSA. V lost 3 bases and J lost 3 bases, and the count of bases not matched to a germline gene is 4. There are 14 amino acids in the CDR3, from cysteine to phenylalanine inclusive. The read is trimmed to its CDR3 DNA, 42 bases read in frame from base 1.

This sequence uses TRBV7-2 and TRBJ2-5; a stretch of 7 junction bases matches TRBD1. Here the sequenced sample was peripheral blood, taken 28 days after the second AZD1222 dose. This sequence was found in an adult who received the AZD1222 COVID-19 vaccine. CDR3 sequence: CASSFGTAKETQYF. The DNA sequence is TGTGCCAGCAGCTTCGGGACAGCCAAAGAGACCCAGTACTTC.